Below, 6 T cell receptor beta chains from the same sample are listed, as sequenced in a study of beta chain features in type 1 diabetes. The isolated RNA, all of it, was reverse transcribed, so expressed TCRB transcripts were what got sequenced. Generated by immunoSEQ multiplex PCR, the TCRdb table keeps only in-frame clones and is missing some. In the table there are roughly 42,000 clones, approximately 53% of which are singletons. Sequenced sample: stem cell memory CD4+ T cells from blood. These TCRs come from a woman in her 30s in good health.

J is TRBJ1-4 and V is TRBV7-2; D is uncertain. This CDR3 is built from 14 residues. CDR1 is SGHTA, CDR2 FQGNSA, per germline. The V and J ends lost 1 base and 5 bases respectively, with 8 bases between them. In DNA form, the CDR3 reads TGTGCCAGCAGCTTAGGATGGCAGAATGAAAAACTGTTTTTT. Translating it yields CASSLGWQNEKLFF. Looking up the rest from reference TRBV7-2 and TRBJ1-4 gives the full variable domain: GAGVSQSPSNKVTEKGKDVELRCDPISGHTALYWYRQSLGQGLEFLIYFQGNSAPDKSGLPSDRFSAERTGGSVSTLTIQRTQQEDSAVYLCASSLGWQNEKLFFGSGTQLSVL.

The CDR3: CASSPRDRGGTEAFF. The CDR3 bases are TGTGCCAGTAGTCCGCGGGACAGGGGTGGGACTGAAGCTTTCTTT. The chain recombines TRBV19 with TRBJ1-1, with 10 bases lining up with TRBD1. Germline CDR1 LNHDA, CDR2 SQIVND (reference sequence). Trimming removed 5 bases from V and 5 bases from J; junction bases left unmatched: 8. The CDR3 runs to 15 residues. The variable domain in full, completed from reference TRBV19 and TRBJ1-1, reads DGGITQSPKYLFRKEGQNVTLSCEQNLNHDAMYWYRQDPGQGLRLIYYSQIVNDFQKGDIAEGYSVSREKKESFPLTVTSAQKNPTAFYLCASSPRDRGGTEAFFGQGTRLTVV.

In this sample, this clone turned up a few times. The V call is TRBV30, the J call TRBJ1-5; D remains ambiguous. The CDR3 totals 15 residues. Trimming took off 0 bases at V and 4 bases at J, with 13 bases between the two ends. In germline, CDR1 is GTSNPN, CDR2 SVGIG (reference sequence). For the CDR3, the DNA is TGTGCCTGGAGTGTATCAGAGTTAGCAAATCAGCCCCAGCATTTT. Its protein product is CAWSVSELANQPQHF.

V and J are TRBV19 and TRBJ2-1; 8 bases match TRBD1. The CDR3 runs 15 residues. V was pared by 0 bases and J by 9 bases, with 7 bases of the junction left unmatched. Germline lookup yields CDR1 LNHDA and CDR2 SQIVND (reference sequence). CDR3 sequence: CASSIDGQGAGEQFF. DNA for the CDR3: TGTGCCAGTAGTATAGACGGGCAGGGGGCAGGTGAGCAGTTCTTC.

The chain couples TRBV30 to TRBJ1-4; D uncertain. CDR3 length equals 16 residues. The germline V and J ends were trimmed by 0 bases and 4 bases, with 15 bases remaining between them. Germline V gene data show CDR1 as GTSNPN and CDR2 as SVGIG (reference sequence). CDR3 coding DNA: TGTGCCTGGAGTGTGAACAGCGGGCACGGTAATGAAAAACTGTTTTTT. Protein sequence: CAWSVNSGHGNEKLFF.

CDR3 nucleotide sequence: TGCGCCAGCAGCTTGGGCGCGACCGGGGAGCTGTTTTTT. It translates to CASSLGATGELFF. The chain combines TRBV5-1 with TRBJ2-2; D is ambiguous. V lost 0 bases and J lost 5, with 5 bases in between. The CDR3 extends over 13 amino acids. Per germline, CDR1 SGHRS and CDR2 YFSETQ.